This T cell receptor beta chain was profiled in a study of breast tumors, draining lymph nodes, adjacent tissues. The CDR3 sequence is 17 residues long. With V trimmed by 5 bases and J by 0 bases, 8 bases remained unmatched. Germline CDR1 KGHDR, CDR2 SFDVKD. In TCRdb, the multiplex PCR reads were re-called with MiXCR into one record per CDR3 protein. Among about 13,000 distinct CDR3 sequences, 62% were seen once, and the ten largest hold under 55%. This sequence was found in a female donor with breast cancer. Some clones in this sample may be carry-over from other donors' samples. The sequenced material came from tumor-adjacent breast tissue. The chain joins TRBV24-1 to TRBJ2-2; TRBD1 aligns across 7 bases. CDR3 DNA sequence: TGTGCCACCAGTGTCTCCGACAGGGCCGCGAACACCGGGGAGCTGTTTTTT. This sequence encodes CATSVSDRAANTGELFF.